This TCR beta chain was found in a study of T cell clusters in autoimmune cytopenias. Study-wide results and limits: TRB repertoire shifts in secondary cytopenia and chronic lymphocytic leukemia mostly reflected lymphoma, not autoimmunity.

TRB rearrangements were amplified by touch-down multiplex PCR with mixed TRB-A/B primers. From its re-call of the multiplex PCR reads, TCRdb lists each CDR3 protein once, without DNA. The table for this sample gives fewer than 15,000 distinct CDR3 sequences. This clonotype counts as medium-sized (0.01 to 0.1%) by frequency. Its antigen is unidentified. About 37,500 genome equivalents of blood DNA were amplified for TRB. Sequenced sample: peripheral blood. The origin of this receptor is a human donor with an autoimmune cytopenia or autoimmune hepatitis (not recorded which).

The CDR3 loop is CSVGGSNTEAFF. The J gene is TRBJ1-1, the V gene TRBV29-1; checking the TCRdb D call of TRBD1 is not possible without DNA. This CDR3 contains 12 residues. CDR1 is SQVTM, CDR2 ANQGSEA, per germline.